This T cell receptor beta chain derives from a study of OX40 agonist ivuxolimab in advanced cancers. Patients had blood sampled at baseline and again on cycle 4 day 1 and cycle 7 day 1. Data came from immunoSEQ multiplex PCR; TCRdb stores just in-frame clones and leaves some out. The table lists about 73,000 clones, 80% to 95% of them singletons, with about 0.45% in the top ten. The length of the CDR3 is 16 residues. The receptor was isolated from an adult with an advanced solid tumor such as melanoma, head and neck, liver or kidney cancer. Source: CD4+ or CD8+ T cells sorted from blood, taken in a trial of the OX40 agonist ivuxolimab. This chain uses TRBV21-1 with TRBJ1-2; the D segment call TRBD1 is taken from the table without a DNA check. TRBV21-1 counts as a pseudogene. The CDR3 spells CASSKGAGGFSYGYTF. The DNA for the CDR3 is TGTGCCAGCAGCAAAGGGGCAGGGGGCTTTTCCTATGGCTACACCTTC.